The rows below give T cell receptor beta chains drawn from one sample of a study of yellow fever vaccine responses in identical twins. In TCRdb, the RT-PCR reads were re-called with MiXCR into one record per CDR3 protein. The data show about 16,000 distinct CDR3 sequences, around 84% seen once. Sample: T cells from blood (PBMCs), unsorted or a sorted subset (not recorded which), taken before or after yellow fever vaccination (not recorded which). All receptors come from a woman between 18 and 29 years old who received the yellow fever vaccine. Both conserved end residues are part of each CDR3. D genes are given only for firm matches. Part of the rows lack a size; the others show once, few, many or a class for expanded clones.

V,size,length,J,D,CDR3,DNA
TRBV27,-,15,TRBJ1-6,-,CASSRTWGTNSPLHF,TGTGCCAGCAGTCGGACCTGGGGGACTAATTCACCCCTCCACTTT
TRBV9,-,17,TRBJ2-2,TRBD2,CASSVASGGAYTGELFF,TGTGCCAGCAGCGTAGCTAGCGGCGGGGCGTACACCGGGGAGCTGTTTTTT
TRBV6-1,-,14,TRBJ1-5,-,CASTRGGGEQPQHF,TGTGCCAGCACCCGGGGGGGGGGCGAGCAGCCCCAGCATTTT
TRBV18,-,14,TRBJ1-2,-,CASSPRTANYGYTF,TGTGCCAGCTCACCACGGACAGCTAACTATGGCTACACCTTC
TRBV11-2,-,17,TRBJ2-1,TRBD2,CASSLALAGNNYNEQFF,TGTGCCAGCAGCTTAGCTCTAGCGGGAAATAACTACAATGAGCAGTTCTTC
TRBV18,few,15,TRBJ2-2,-,CASSPLGANTGELFF,TGTGCCAGCTCACCACTCGGGGCTAACACCGGGGAGCTGTTTTTT
TRBV2,-,12,TRBJ2-2,-,CASSAGAGELFF,TGTGCCAGCAGTGCAGGGGCCGGGGAGCTGTTTTTT
TRBV20-1,-,15,TRBJ2-1,-,CSASTDVSSYNEQFF,TGCAGTGCTTCGACCGACGTATCCTCCTACAATGAGCAGTTCTTC
TRBV7-2,few,14,TRBJ2-7,-,CASSLVGKTYEQYF,TGTGCCAGCAGCTTAGTAGGAAAAACCTACGAGCAGTACTTC
TRBV20-1,-,13,TRBJ2-1,TRBD1,CSARGDRVNEQFF,TGCAGTGCTAGAGGAGACAGGGTGAATGAGCAGTTCTTC
TRBV29-1,-,12,TRBJ2-7,TRBD2,CSVIPAGDEQYF,TGCAGCGTTATCCCAGCGGGGGACGAGCAGTACTTC
TRBV5-4,-,13,TRBJ2-7,-,CASSFDPAYEQYF,TGTGCCAGCAGCTTCGACCCGGCCTACGAGCAGTACTTC
TRBV5-4,-,16,TRBJ2-1,TRBD1,CASSQLDRPVFDEQFF,TGTGCCAGCAGCCAACTGGACAGGCCGGTATTCGATGAGCAGTTCTTC
TRBV19,once,15,TRBJ1-5,TRBD1,CASRPDRSSNQPQHF,TGTGCCAGTAGACCGGACAGGAGTAGCAATCAGCCCCAGCATTTT
TRBV19,-,13,TRBJ2-7,TRBD1,CASSVGQGYEQYF,TGTGCCAGTAGTGTGGGACAGGGCTACGAGCAGTACTTC
TRBV29-1,few,13,TRBJ2-7,-,CSGVRDGTYEQYF,TGCAGCGGGGTCCGAGACGGAACCTACGAGCAGTACTTC
TRBV6-5,-,15,TRBJ2-1,-,CASSYSSRVGYEQFF,TGTGCCAGCAGTTACTCGAGTAGGGTGGGCTATGAGCAGTTCTTC
TRBV4-2,-,16,TRBJ2-1,TRBD2,CASSQIGLADKYEQFF,TGTGCCAGCAGCCAGATAGGACTAGCGGATAAGTATGAGCAGTTCTTC
TRBV15,-,19,TRBJ2-5,TRBD2,CATSRDRGMGLAGLETQYF,TGTGCCACCAGCAGAGATCGAGGAATGGGGCTAGCGGGGCTAGAGACCCAGTACTTC
TRBV5-6,-,12,TRBJ2-3,-,CASSLGGPAAYF,TGTGCCAGCAGCTTGGGGGGACCAGCCGCGTATTTT
TRBV28,once,13,TRBJ2-1,-,CASSLDTYNEQFF,TGTGCCAGCAGTTTAGACACCTACAATGAGCAGTTCTTC
TRBV20-1,-,12,TRBJ1-5,-,CSAKVGNQPQHF,TGCAGTGCTAAGGTCGGCAATCAGCCCCAGCATTTT
TRBV5-4,few,15,TRBJ2-1,-,CASSSGTDNYNEQFF,TGTGCCAGCAGCTCCGGAACTGATAATTACAATGAGCAGTTCTTC
TRBV29-1,few,11,TRBJ2-1,-,CSSRGVNEQFF,TGCAGCTCCCGTGGGGTGAATGAGCAGTTCTTC
TRBV29-1,-,13,TRBJ2-7,-,CSVHLTGSYEQYF,TGCAGCGTTCACCTTACAGGTTCCTACGAGCAGTACTTC
TRBV12-3/TRBV12-4,-,13,TRBJ2-1,-,CASSFPPDSEQFF,TGTGCCAGCAGTTTTCCCCCTGATAGCGAGCAGTTCTTC
TRBV10-1,-,21,TRBJ2-3,TRBD1,CASSGLGQGHFQMMVSDTQYF,TGCGCCAGCAGCGGCTTGGGACAGGGACATTTTCAGATGATGGTGTCAGATACGCAGTATTTT
TRBV23-1,once,15,TRBJ2-2,-,CASSQSSSYTGELFF,TGCGCCAGCAGTCAATCCAGCAGTTACACCGGGGAGCTGTTTTTT
TRBV18,-,12,TRBJ1-1,-,CASSPLGPEAFF,TGTGCCAGCTCACCACTCGGTCCTGAAGCTTTCTTT
TRBV29-1,-,11,TRBJ2-7,-,CSVRGAYEQYF,TGCAGCGTTCGAGGGGCATACGAGCAGTACTTC
TRBV3-1,few,13,TRBJ2-1,-,CASSQTGNNEQFF,TGTGCCAGCAGCCAAACAGGTAACAATGAGCAGTTCTTC
TRBV7-2,-,15,TRBJ2-7,TRBD2,CASSSGVGSGSKQYF,TGTGCCAGCAGCTCCGGTGTGGGTAGCGGGAGCAAGCAGTACTTC
TRBV20-1,once,13,TRBJ2-7,-,CSARSGDSYEQYF,TGCAGTGCTAGAAGTGGAGACAGCTACGAGCAGTACTTC
TRBV11-3,-,13,TRBJ2-5,-,CASSLESQETQYF,TGTGCCAGCAGCTTGGAGAGCCAAGAGACCCAGTACTTC
TRBV7-3,-,15,TRBJ1-5,TRBD1,CASSIRDSRRQPQHF,TGTGCCAGCAGCATTAGGGACAGCCGGCGACAGCCCCAGCATTTT
TRBV28,-,15,TRBJ2-5,-,CASSWGAGGRKTQYF,TGTGCCAGCAGTTGGGGGGCCGGGGGGCGGAAGACCCAGTACTTC
TRBV7-7,-,15,TRBJ2-5,TRBD1,CASSHVAGGWETQYF,TGTGCTAGCAGCCACGTAGCAGGGGGTTGGGAGACCCAGTACTTC
TRBV14,-,14,TRBJ2-7,-,CASSQGASHYEQYF,TGTGCCAGCAGCCAAGGTGCGAGCCACTACGAGCAGTACTTC
TRBV29-1,-,12,TRBJ2-5,-,CSAIGRKETQYF,TGCAGCGCTATAGGCCGCAAAGAGACCCAGTACTTC
TRBV2,-,12,TRBJ2-1,-,CASSQAYNEQFF,TGTGCCAGCAGTCAAGCGTACAATGAGCAGTTCTTC
TRBV12-3/TRBV12-4,-,13,TRBJ1-1,-,CASSLISGGRAFF,TGTGCCAGCAGTTTAATTTCCGGAGGCAGAGCTTTCTTT
TRBV20-1,-,12,TRBJ2-3,-,CSANTDTDTQYF,TGCAGTGCTAACACAGACACAGATACGCAGTATTTT
TRBV29-1,few,12,TRBJ2-7,-,CSVFEGGGEQYF,TGCAGCGTTTTCGAGGGGGGAGGCGAGCAGTACTTC